This T cell receptor beta chain came from a study of blood T cell repertoires in COVID-19. Across the study: T cells, B-cell-depleted T cells, or PBMCs provided the cDNA or gDNA that served as material.

Repertoires were generated with immunoSEQ multiplex PCR, while TCRdb's copy carries only in-frame clones and drops some. The table shows more than 85,000 clones, with about 80% occurring only once. The TCR sequence derives from a woman aged 65 to 85 with acute or convalescent COVID-19. Source material: peripheral blood.

CDR3 bases: TGTGCCAGCAGCTTCGGACAGGGGGATGACGAGCAGTACTTC. Protein product: CASSFGQGDDEQYF. The rearrangement uses TRBV3-1 (or the pseudogene TRBV3-2) and TRBJ2-7, with TRBD1 matching over 10 bases. V dropped 5 bases and J dropped 5; count of bases not matched to a gene: 6. The CDR3 loop spans 14 amino acids. Germline-derived CDR1 and CDR2 are LGHDT and YNNKEL (reference sequence).